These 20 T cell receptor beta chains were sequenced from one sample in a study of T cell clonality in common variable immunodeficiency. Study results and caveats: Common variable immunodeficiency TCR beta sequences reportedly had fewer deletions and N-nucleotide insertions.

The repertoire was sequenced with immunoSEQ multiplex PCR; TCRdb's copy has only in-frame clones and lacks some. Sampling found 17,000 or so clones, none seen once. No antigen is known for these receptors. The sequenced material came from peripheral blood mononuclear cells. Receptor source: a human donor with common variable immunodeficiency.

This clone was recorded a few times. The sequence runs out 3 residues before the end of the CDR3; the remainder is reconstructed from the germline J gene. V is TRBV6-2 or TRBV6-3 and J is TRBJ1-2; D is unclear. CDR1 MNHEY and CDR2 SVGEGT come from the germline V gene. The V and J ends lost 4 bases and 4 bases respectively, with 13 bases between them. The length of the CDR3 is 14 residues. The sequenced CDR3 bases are TGTGCCAGCAGTTCGACCAGCGAGGCCTATGGC. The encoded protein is CASSSTSEAYG. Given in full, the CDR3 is CASSSTSEAYGYTF.

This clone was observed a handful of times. The CDR3 spells CASSQRSGSYNEQFF. The DNA read from the CDR3 is TGTGCCAGCAGTCAACGTAGCGGGAGCTACAATGAG. The chain is built from TRBV6-2 or TRBV6-3 and TRBJ2-1, with TRBD2 matching 9 bases. Coverage ceases 3 residues before the CDR3 finishes, and the germline J gene fills in the end. The CDR3 has 15 amino acids. Per the germline V gene, CDR1 is MNHEY and CDR2 is SVGEGT. V dropped 5 bases and J dropped 3; count of bases not matched to a gene: 5.

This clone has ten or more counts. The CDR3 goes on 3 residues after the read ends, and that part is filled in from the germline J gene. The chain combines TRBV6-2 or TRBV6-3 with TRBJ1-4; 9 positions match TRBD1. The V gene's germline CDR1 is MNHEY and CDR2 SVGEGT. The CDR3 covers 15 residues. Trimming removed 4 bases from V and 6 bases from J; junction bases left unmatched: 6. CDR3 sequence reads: CASSSAGQGDEKLFF. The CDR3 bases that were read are TGTGCCAGCAGTTCGGCGGGACAGGGAGATGAAAAA.

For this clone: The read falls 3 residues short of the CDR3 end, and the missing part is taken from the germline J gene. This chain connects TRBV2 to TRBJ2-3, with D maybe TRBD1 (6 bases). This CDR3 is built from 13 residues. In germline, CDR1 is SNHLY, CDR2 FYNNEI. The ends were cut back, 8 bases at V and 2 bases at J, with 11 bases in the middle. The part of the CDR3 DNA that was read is TGTGCCAGCCGGACAGAGCTCACAGATACG. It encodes CASRTELTDT. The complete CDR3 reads CASRTELTDTQYF.

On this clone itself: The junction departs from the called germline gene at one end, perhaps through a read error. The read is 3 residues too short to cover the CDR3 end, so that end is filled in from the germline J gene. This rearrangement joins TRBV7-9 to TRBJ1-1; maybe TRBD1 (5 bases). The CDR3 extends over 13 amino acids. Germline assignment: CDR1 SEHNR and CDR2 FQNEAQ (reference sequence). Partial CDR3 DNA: TGTTCCAGCAGCTTATCAGGGATCACTGAA. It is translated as CSSSLSGITE. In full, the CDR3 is CSSSLSGITEAFF.

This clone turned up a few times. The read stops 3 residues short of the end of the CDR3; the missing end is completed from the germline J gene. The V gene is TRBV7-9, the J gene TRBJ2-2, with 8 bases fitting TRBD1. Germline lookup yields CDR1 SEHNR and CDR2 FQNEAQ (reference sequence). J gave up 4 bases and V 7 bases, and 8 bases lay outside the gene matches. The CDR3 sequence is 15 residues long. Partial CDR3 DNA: TGTGCCAGCACCACACAGGGGGGAGGCACCGGGGAG. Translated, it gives CASTTQGGGTGE. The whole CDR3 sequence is CASTTQGGGTGELFF.

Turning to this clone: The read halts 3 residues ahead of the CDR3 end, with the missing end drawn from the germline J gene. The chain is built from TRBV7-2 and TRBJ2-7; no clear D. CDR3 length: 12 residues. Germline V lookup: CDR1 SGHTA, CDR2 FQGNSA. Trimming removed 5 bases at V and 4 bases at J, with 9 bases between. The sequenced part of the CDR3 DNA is TGTGCCAGCAGCGCTACCCTATACGAG. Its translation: CASSATLYE. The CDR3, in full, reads CASSATLYEQYF. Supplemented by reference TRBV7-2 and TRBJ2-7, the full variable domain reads GAGVSQSPSNKVTEKGKDVELRCDPISGHTALYWYRQSLGQGLEFLIYFQGNSAPDKSGLPSDRFSAERTGGSVSTLTIQRTQQEDSAVYLCASSATLYEQYFGPGTRLTVT.

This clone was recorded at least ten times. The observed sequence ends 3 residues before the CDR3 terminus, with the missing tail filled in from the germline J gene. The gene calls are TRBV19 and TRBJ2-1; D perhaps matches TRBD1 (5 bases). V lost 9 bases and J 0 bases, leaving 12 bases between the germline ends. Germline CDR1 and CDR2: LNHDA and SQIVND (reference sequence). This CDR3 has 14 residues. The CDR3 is CASRRAYSYNEQFF. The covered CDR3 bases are TGTGCCAGCCGCAGGGCCTACTCCTACAATGAG.

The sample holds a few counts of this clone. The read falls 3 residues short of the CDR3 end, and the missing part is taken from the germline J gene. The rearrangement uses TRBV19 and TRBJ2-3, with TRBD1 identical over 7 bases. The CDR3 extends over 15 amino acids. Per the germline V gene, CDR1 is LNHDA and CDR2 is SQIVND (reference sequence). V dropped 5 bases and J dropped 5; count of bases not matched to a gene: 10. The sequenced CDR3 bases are TGTGCCAGTAGTGTAAGACCAGGGGACAGAGATACG. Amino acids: CASSVRPGDRDT. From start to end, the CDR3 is CASSVRPGDRDTQYF.

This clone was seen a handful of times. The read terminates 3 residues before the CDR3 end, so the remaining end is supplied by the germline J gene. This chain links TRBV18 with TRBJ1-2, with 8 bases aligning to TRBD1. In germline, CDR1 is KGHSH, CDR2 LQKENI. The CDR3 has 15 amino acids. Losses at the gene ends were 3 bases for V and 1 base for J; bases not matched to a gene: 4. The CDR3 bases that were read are TGTGCCAGCTCACCGGACAGGGCCCTTAACTATGGC. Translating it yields CASSPDRALNYG. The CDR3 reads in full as CASSPDRALNYGYTF.

The CDR3 loop reads CSVLDRGRGEKLFF. The covered CDR3 bases are TGCAGCGTGCTCGACAGGGGGCGCGGGGAAAAA. V and J are TRBV29-1 and TRBJ1-4; 10 nucleotides align to TRBD1. The read is 3 residues too short to cover the CDR3 end, so that end is filled in from the germline J gene. The CDR3 contains 14 residues. V shed 6 bases and J 8 bases; nucleotides not matched to a gene: 9. Germline-derived CDR1 and CDR2 are SQVTM and ANQGSEA.

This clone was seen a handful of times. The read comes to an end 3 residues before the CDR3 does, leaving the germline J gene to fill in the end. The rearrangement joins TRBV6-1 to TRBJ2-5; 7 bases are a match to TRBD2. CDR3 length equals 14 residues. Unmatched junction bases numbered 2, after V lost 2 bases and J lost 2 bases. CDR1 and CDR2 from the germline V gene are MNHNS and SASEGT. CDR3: CASSEWGGQETQYF. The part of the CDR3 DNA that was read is TGTGCCAGCAGTGAATGGGGGGGGCAAGAGACC.

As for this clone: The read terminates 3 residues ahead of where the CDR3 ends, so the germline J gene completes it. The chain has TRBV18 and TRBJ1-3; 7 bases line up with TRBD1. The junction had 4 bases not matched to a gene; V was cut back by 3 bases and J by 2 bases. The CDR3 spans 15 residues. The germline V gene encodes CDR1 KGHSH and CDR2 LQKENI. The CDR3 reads CASSPTGTAGNTIYF. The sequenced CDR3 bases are TGTGCCAGCTCACCGACCGGGACAGCTGGAAACACC.

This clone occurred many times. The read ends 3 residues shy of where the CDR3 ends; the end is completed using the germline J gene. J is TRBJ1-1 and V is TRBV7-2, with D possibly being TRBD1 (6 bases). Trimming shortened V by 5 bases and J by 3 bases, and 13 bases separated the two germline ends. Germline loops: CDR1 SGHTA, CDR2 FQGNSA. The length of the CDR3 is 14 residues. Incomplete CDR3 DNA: TGTGCCAGCAGCGAACCCGACAGGTACACTGAA. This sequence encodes CASSEPDRYTE. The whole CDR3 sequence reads CASSEPDRYTEAFF.

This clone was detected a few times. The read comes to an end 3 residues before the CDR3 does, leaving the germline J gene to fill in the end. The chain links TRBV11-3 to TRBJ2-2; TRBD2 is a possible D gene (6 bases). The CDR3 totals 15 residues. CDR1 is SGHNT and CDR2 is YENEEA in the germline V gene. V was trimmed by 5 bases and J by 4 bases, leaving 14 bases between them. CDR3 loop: CASSTRFSGTGELFF. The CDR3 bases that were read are TGTGCCAGCAGCACCCGGTTTAGCGGCACCGGGGAG.

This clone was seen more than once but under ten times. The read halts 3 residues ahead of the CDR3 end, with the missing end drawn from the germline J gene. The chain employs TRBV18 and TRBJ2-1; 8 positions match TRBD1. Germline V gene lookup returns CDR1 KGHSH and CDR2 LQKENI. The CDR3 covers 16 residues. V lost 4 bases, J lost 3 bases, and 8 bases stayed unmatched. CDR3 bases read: TGTGCCAGCTCACGTGCTCAGGGGGCTGACTACAATGAG. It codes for CASSRAQGADYNE. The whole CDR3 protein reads CASSRAQGADYNEQFF.

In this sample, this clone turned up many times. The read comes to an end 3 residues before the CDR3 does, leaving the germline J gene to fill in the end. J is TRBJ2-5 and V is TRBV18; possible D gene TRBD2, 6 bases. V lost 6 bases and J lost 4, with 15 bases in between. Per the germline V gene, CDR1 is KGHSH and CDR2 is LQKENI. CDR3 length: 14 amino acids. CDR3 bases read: TGTGCCAGCTCCCCTCCGGGGGAAAGAGAGACC. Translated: CASSPPGERET. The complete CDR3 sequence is CASSPPGERETQYF.

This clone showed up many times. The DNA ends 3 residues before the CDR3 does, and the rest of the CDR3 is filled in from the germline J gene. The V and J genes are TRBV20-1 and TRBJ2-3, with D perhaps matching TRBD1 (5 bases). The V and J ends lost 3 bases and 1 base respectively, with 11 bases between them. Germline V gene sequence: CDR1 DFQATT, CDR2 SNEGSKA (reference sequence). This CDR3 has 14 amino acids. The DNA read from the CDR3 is TGCAGTGCTAGTCAACTGACAGGCACAGATACG. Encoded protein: CSASQLTGTDT. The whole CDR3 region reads CSASQLTGTDTQYF.

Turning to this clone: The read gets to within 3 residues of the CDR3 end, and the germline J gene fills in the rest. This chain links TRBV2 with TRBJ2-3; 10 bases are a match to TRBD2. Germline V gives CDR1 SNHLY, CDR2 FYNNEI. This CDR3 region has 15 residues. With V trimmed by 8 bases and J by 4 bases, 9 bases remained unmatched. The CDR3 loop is CASGISGRSADTQYF. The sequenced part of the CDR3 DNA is TGTGCCAGCGGTATTAGCGGGAGGTCGGCAGATACG.

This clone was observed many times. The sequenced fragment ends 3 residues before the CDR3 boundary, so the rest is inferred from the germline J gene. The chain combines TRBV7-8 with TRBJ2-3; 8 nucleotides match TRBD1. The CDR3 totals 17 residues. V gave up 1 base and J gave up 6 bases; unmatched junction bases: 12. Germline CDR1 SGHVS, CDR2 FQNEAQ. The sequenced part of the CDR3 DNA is TGTGCCAGCAGCTTAGGGCGGACAGGGCGGTCCGTGGATACG. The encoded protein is CASSLGRTGRSVDT. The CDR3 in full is CASSLGRTGRSVDTQYF.